The 7 T cell receptor beta chains below come from one sample, sequenced in a study of blood T cell repertoires in COVID-19. Data came from immunoSEQ multiplex PCR; TCRdb stores just in-frame clones and leaves some out. The data show about 280,000 clones, about 85% seen once. Sequenced material: peripheral blood. The receptors stem from a human donor in a cohort sampled during active COVID-19.

This clone was seen only once. This chain links TRBV12-3 or TRBV12-4 with TRBJ1-4, with D uncertain. The CDR3 covers 13 residues. The V and J ends lost 6 bases and 11 bases respectively, with 16 bases between them. The DNA of the CDR3 is TGTGCCAGCAGCAACAGCGGGGTTGAGAAACTGTTTTTT. Encoded protein: CASSNSGVEKLFF.

The chain uses TRBV19 and TRBJ2-1; 9 bases fit TRBD2. Germline CDR1 LNHDA, CDR2 SQIVND (reference sequence). The CDR3 is 14 residues long. The V gene end was trimmed by 5 bases and the J gene end by 8 bases; junction bases not matched to a gene: 7. The DNA for the CDR3 is TGTGCCAGTAGTGTAGGACTAGCGAAGGATGAGCAGTTCTTC. Protein: CASSVGLAKDEQFF.

The chain recombines TRBV27 with TRBJ2-1; TRBD2 matches at 7 bases. Looked up from germline, CDR1 is MNHEY and CDR2 is SMNVEV (reference sequence). J lost 3 bases, V lost 5 bases, and 13 bases had no gene match. The CDR3 covers 17 residues. The CDR3 protein is CASSPRLTSDRYNEQFF. The CDR3, as DNA: TGTGCCAGCAGTCCACGCCTAACTAGCGACCGCTACAATGAGCAGTTCTTC.

The chain recombines TRBV5-4 with TRBJ1-6; 7 positions agree with TRBD1. Germline CDR1 and CDR2: SGHNT and YYREEE (reference sequence). V lost 0 bases to trimming and J lost 11 bases; unmatched junction nucleotides: 8. CDR3 length: 15 amino acids. The CDR3 coding sequence is TGTGCCAGCAGCTTGGGGGGACAGTATCGGGCACCCCTCCACTTT. It is translated as CASSLGGQYRAPLHF.

The V and J genes are TRBV5-1 and TRBJ1-2, with unresolved D. The CDR3 totals 14 residues. V dropped 0 bases and J dropped 0 bases, with 6 bases sitting between them. Germline V gives CDR1 SGHRS, CDR2 YFSETQ. In DNA form, the CDR3 reads TGCGCCAGCAGCTTGGAGTCAGCTAACTATGGCTACACCTTC. Its protein product is CASSLESANYGYTF.

The J gene is TRBJ1-2, the V gene TRBV28; 7 bases align to TRBD1. Germline lookup yields CDR1 MDHEN and CDR2 SYDVKM. The trim removed 2 bases at V and 4 bases at J, leaving 13 bases unmatched. The CDR3 loop spans 17 amino acids. This CDR3 is CASSLRQGDLGRYGYTF. Written as DNA, the CDR3 is TGTGCCAGCAGTTTACGGCAGGGGGATCTTGGCCGCTATGGCTACACCTTC.

V gene TRBV3-1 (or the pseudogene TRBV3-2) combines with J gene TRBJ1-2, with D unresolved. The germline CDR1 and CDR2 sequences are LGHDT and YNNKEL (reference sequence). The CDR3 contains 14 residues. V was clipped by 2 bases and J by 3 bases, with 10 bases between them. The DNA for the CDR3 is TGTGCCAGCAGCCAACTTTCGGCGGACTATGGCTACACCTTC. Its protein product is CASSQLSADYGYTF.